This T cell receptor beta chain comes out of a study of breast tumors, draining lymph nodes, adjacent tissues. Study-level results: Tumor T cell lymph node origin was a supported hypothesis, not proven. Luminal-like breast cancer showed significantly higher tumor–nontumor repertoire similarity than basal-like. Tumor TCR diversity was below lymph nodes but above nontumor tissue. Data fit most tumor T cells coming from lymph node, expanding in tumor.

TCRdb fed the multiplex PCR reads into MiXCR, producing one record per CDR3 protein. The table has some 250,000 distinct CDR3 sequences, less than 40% seen once; the top ten hold about 3.3%. This clonotype has a count of ten or more. Its target is not known. The lymph nodes were axillary draining lymph nodes from breast cancer patients. Per the germline V gene, CDR1 is SGHRS and CDR2 is YFSETQ. The ends lost 4 bases at V and 3 bases at J; junction bases unmatched: 7. This CDR3 has 16 residues. V is TRBV5-1 and J is TRBJ2-2; 9 bases are a match to TRBD2. Input material: axillary lymph node tissue. This clonotype was sampled from a female donor with breast cancer. Some clones in this sample may be carry-over from other donors' samples. The CDR3 loop is CASSPSGNLDTGELFF. DNA of the CDR3: TGCGCCAGCAGCCCTAGCGGGAATCTTGACACCGGGGAGCTGTTTTTT.